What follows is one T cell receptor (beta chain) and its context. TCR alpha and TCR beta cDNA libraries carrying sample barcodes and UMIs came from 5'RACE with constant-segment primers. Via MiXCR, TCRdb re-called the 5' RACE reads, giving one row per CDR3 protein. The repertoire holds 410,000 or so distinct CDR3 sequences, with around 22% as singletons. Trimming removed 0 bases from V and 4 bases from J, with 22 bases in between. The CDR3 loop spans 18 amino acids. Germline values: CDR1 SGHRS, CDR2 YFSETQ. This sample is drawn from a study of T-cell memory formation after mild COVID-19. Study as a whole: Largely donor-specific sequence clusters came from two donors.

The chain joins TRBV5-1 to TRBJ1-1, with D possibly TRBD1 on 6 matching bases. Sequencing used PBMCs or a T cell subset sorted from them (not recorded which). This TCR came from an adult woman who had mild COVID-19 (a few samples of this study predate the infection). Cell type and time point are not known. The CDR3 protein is CASSLGESGGRWGTEAFF. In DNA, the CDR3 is TGCGCCAGCAGCTTGGGGGAAAGCGGGGGGCGGTGGGGCACTGAAGCTTTCTTT.